This TCR beta chain stems from a study of T cell responses to AZD1222 COVID-19 vaccine (dated by TCRdb to the early 2020s). Regarding the research as a whole: AZD1222 recipients with second doses at about 4 weeks or about 12 weeks were pooled, because spike-specific TCR depth and breadth did not differ between schedules. A total of under 250 trial participants underwent TCR sequencing, of whom about 210 had received two doses of AZD1222 and roughly 26 had received two doses of the MenACWY control vaccine. Enrollment into the trials was organized by age into subgroups of 18-55, 56-69 and 70-plus years, and those subgroups contained approximately 160, 26 and 62 TCR-sequenced participants, respectively. Study-wide findings and limitations: Participants were mostly white British, with more females than males. The authors suggested clonal diversity may have been underestimated. Because no day 14 peak-response samples were available, repertoires were characterized only after the peak T cell response. Only five to seven AZD1222 recipients were SARS-CoV-2 seropositive at baseline, limiting conclusions about previously exposed vaccinees. The whole spike protein was spanned by vaccine-associated CD4 TCRs, and dominant responses were seen in regions 160-218 and 743-854. Reportedly, close to half of the unique spike-specific TCRs recognized epitopes lying outside the regions that are mutated in the B.1.351 and B.1.1.7 variants. After two AZD1222 doses, both the breadth and the depth of spike-specific TCRs were significantly higher than at day 0 and than in MenACWY recipients. In the small 56-69-year group, the increase in depth fell short of significance, most likely because of low power.

The count of this clone is one. Its antigen has not been determined. No qualities accompany the bases; no much larger clone lies one base away. The time point tag for this specimen amounts to: baseline before first vaccination. Vaccinee samples were obtained from the UK trials COV001 and COV002, which included a single-blind randomized controlled phase 2/3 trial of AZD1222 (ChAdOx1 nCoV-19) in healthy adults. For TCRbeta chain sequencing, PBMC samples were collected from trial participants at day 0 and at day 28 after the second dose. The CDR3 regions of human TCRbeta chains were subjected to immunosequencing. The paper's processing steps were these. TCRs in the repertoires were compared against a reference library of SARS-CoV-2-specific TCRs that had been generated with the MIRA antigen-specificity platform. Breadth was defined as the fraction of unique TCRs that were SARS-CoV-2-associated, and depth was defined as the fraction of total T cells that were SARS-CoV-2-associated. Each spike-specific TCR was assigned to its reactive spike region and to a CD4 or CD8 class using the MIRA data. Log10-transformed breadth and depth values were compared by one-way ANOVA with Sidak's multiple comparisons tests. TCRdb holds this immuneACCESS table with in-frame rearrangements only. Some clones are missing; in checked studies, unresolved V genes explain under half, and the rest has no known cause. Clonal size and the V and J genes are those of that table, whereas D and trimming came from the DNA. The sample yields 100,000 to 150,000 clones; 88% were counted once. About 5.4% of the sample goes to the ten largest clones.

V gives up 4 bases and J gives up 3 bases, and the segment between their germline ends measures 9 bases. Reading from cysteine to phenylalanine, the CDR3 counts 14 amino acids. Just the 42-base CDR3 DNA is kept, in frame starting at base 1. In the germline V gene (reference sequence), CDR1 corresponds to SEHNR and CDR2 to FQNEAQ. The source was peripheral blood, collected on day 0 of AZD1222 vaccination. Recombination linked TRBV7-9 to TRBJ1-4; the D gene remains uncertain. The sequence derives from an adult in good health. The DNA sequence follows: TGTGCCAGCAGCTATAACGGGGCTAATGAAAAACTGTTTTTT. Its translation reads: CASSYNGANEKLFF.